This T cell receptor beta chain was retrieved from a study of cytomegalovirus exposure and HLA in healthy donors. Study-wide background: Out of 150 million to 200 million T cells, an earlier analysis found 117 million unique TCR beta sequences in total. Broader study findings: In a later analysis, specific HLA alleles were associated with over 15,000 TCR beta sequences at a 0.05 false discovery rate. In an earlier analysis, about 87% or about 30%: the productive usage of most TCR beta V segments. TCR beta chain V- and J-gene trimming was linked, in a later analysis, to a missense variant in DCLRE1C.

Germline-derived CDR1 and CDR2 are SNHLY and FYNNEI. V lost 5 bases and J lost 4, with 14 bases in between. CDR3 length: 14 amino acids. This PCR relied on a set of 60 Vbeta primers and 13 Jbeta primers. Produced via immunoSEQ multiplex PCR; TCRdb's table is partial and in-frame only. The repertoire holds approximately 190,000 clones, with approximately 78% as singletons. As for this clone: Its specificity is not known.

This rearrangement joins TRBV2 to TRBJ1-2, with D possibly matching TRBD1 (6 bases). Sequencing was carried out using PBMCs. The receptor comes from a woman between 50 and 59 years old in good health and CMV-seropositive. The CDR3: CASSLGQRLYGYTF. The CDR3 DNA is TGTGCCAGCAGTTTAGGACAGAGGCTCTATGGCTACACCTTC.